This T cell receptor beta chain was profiled in a study of T cells after yellow fever vaccination. In the study overall: It was SMART-Seq v4 Ultra Low Input that prepared the fractions with low cell numbers.

Only a few counts were recorded for this clonotype. As yet, its antigen is unknown. TCRdb independently ran MiXCR on the 5' RACE reads; one entry per CDR3 protein. The sample includes hundreds of thousands of distinct CDR3 sequences, around 10% of them seen just once. The V and J ends lost 0 bases and 5 bases, in that order; junction bases with no gene match: 5. CDR3 length: 16 amino acids. Germline V gives CDR1 SGHDT, CDR2 YYEEEE. Study observations and caveats: A faster peak, day 5 versus 15, was reached by the weaker secondary response. Reappearance after the booster was seen for most primary-vaccination clones, at approximately 97% CD4 and 88% CD8.

The receptor was isolated from a man between 18 and 29 years old who received the YFV17D yellow fever vaccine. The chain carries TRBV5-6 and TRBJ2-2, with TRBD1 matching over 9 bases. The sequencing here drew on CD4+ T cells sorted from PBMCs, taken 5 days after the yellow fever booster vaccination. CDR3 in DNA: TGTGCCAGCAGCTTGGGACAGGGGGATGGGACCGGGGAGCTGTTTTTT. Translated: CASSLGQGDGTGELFF. Full variable domain (outside the CDR3, taken from reference TRBV5-6 and TRBJ2-2): DAGVTQSPTHLIKTRGQQVTLRCSPKSGHDTVSWYQQALGQGPQFIFQYYEEEERQRGNFPDRFSGHQFPNYSSELNVNALLLGDSALYLCASSLGQGDGTGELFFGEGSRLTVL.